This TCR beta chain was recovered during a study of blood T cell repertoires in COVID-19. Study at large: The origin of the acute and convalescent COVID-19 samples was the United States, Italy and Spain. The cDNA or gDNA used as material had been derived from T cells, B-cell-depleted T cells, or PBMCs.

The CDR3 length is 14 residues. V was cut by 4 bases and J by 9 bases, with 13 bases left in between. Germline V gives CDR1 MNHEY, CDR2 SVGAGI. Per the original data handling: Quantification of nucleated cells was approximated via reference gene primer amplification. Profiled with immunoSEQ multiplex PCR; TCRdb holds only in-frame clones, not every one. V and J calls plus clone size are reproduced from that table; the DNA served to infer D and trimming. This repertoire shows 360,000 or so clones, around 91% found once; its top ten account for 6.5%. This TCR was sampled from a young man with active or convalescent COVID-19. V is TRBV6-5 and J is TRBJ1-6; possible D gene TRBD1, 6 bases. The specimen sequenced was peripheral blood. The CDR3 sequence is CASSFNRERSPLHF. The CDR3 DNA is TGTGCCAGCAGTTTTAACAGGGAACGTTCACCCCTCCACTTT.